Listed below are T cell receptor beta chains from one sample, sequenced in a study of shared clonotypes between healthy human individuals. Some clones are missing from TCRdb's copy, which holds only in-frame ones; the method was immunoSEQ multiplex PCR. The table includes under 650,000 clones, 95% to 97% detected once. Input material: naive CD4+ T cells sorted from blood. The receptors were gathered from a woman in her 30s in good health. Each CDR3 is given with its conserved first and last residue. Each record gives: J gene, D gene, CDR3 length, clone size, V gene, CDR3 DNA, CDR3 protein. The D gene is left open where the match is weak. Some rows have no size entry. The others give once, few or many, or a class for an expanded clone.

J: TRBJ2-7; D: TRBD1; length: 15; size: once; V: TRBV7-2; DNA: TGTGCCAGCAGCTTTAAGAACAGGGGAACCTACGAGCAGTACTTC; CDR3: CASSFKNRGTYEQYF
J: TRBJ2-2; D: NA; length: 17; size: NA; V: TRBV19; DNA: TGTGCCAGTAGTACTCGTCCCGGGATCAGCAGCACCGGGGAGCTGTTTTTT; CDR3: CASSTRPGISSTGELFF
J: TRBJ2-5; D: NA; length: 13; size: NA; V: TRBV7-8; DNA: TGTGCCAGCAGCTTAGTGAACCAAGAGACCCAGTACTTC; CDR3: CASSLVNQETQYF
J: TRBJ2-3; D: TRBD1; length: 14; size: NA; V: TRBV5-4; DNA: TGTGCCAGCAGCACCGGGACAGGGGAAGATACGCAGTATTTT; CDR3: CASSTGTGEDTQYF
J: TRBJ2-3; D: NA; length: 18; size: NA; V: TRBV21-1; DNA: TGTGCCAGCAGCAAACCTGGGACTAGCGGGAGTAGGACAGATACGCAGTATTTT; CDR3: CASSKPGTSGSRTDTQYF
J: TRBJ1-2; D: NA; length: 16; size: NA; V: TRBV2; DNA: TGTGCCAGCAGTCGCCTGGGCCCTGGAGAGATGGATGGCTACACCTTC; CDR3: CASSRLGPGEMDGYTF
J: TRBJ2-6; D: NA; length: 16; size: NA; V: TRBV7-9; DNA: TGTGCCAGCAGTTTGGACCGACCTCTTAGGGCCAACGTCCTGACTTTC; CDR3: CASSLDRPLRANVLTF
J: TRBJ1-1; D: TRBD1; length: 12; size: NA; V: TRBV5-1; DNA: TGCGCCAGCAGCTCTCCGGGACAGGGACCTTTCTTT; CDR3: CASSSPGQGPFF
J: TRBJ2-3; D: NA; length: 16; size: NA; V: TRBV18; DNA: TGTGCCAGCTCACTCCGACTTAGCCGACCGGATGATACGCAGTATTTT; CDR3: CASSLRLSRPDDTQYF
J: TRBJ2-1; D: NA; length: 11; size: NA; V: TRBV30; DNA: TGTGCCGGATACGACTACAATGAGCAGTTCTTC; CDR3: CAGYDYNEQFF
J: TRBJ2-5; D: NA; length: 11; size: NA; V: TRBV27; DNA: TGTGCCAGCAGTTTAGGGGAGACCCAGTACTTC; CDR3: CASSLGETQYF
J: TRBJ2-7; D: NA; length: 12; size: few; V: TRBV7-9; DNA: TGTGCCAGCAGCGACGTCGGAAGGGAGCAGTACTTC; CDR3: CASSDVGREQYF
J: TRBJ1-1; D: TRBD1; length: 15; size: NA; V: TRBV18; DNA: TGTGCCAGCTCACAACAGGGGGCGATGAACACTGAAGCTTTCTTT; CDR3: CASSQQGAMNTEAFF
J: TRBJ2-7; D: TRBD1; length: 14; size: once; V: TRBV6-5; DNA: TGTGCCAGCAGTTACGGGACAGGGTGGTACGAGCAGTACTTC; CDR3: CASSYGTGWYEQYF
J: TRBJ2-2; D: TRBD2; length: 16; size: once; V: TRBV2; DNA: TGTGCCAGCAGTGAGGGACTAGCGGAATTCACCGGGGAGCTGTTTTTT; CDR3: CASSEGLAEFTGELFF
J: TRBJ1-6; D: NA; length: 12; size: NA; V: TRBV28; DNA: TGTGCCACCTCAGGGGAGATCTCACCCCTCCACTTT; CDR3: CATSGEISPLHF
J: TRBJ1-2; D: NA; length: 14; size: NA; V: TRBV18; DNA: TGTGCCAGCTCACCACAGGATGACCCTTATGGCTACACCTTC; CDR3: CASSPQDDPYGYTF
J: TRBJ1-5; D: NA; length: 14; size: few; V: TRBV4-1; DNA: TGCGCCAGCAGCCAAGGCTCAAGCAATCAGCCCCAGCATTTT; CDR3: CASSQGSSNQPQHF
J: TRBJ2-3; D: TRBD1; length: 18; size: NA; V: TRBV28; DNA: TGTGCCAGCAGTCTCGGGACAGGGGCAAGCGCTACCACAGATACGCAGTATTTT; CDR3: CASSLGTGASATTDTQYF
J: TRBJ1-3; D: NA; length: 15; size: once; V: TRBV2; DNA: TGTGCCAGCAGAGATACAGGGTTCTCTGGAAACACCATATATTTT; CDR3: CASRDTGFSGNTIYF
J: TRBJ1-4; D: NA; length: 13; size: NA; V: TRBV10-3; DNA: TGTGCCATCAGTGACGGGTTGGAGGAAAAACTGTTTTTT; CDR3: CAISDGLEEKLFF
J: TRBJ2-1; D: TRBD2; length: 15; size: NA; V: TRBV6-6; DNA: TGTGCCAGCAGCCTGGGACTAGCGGGAGTCAATGAGCAGTTCTTC; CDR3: CASSLGLAGVNEQFF